These 10 T cell receptor beta chains came from one sample sequenced in a study of blood T cell repertoires in COVID-19. Some clones are missing from TCRdb's copy, which holds only in-frame ones; the method was immunoSEQ multiplex PCR. The sample includes 200,000 to 250,000 clones, about four fifths of them seen just once. Specimen: peripheral blood. The receptors stem from a woman of 80 years or more with COVID-19, enrolled during active disease.

The chain joins TRBV5-4 to TRBJ2-1, with 9 bases fitting TRBD2. Germline V gene sequence: CDR1 SGHNT, CDR2 YYREEE (reference sequence). The CDR3 is 15 residues long. Losses at the gene ends were 4 bases for V and 7 bases for J; bases not matched to a gene: 9. This CDR3 reads CASSPGGGGANEQFF. Written as DNA, the CDR3 is TGTGCCAGCAGCCCTGGTGGCGGGGGGGCAAATGAGCAGTTCTTC.

This chain links TRBV25-1 with TRBJ2-5; 8 positions agree with TRBD2. The germline gives CDR1 MGHDK, CDR2 SYGVNS. This CDR3 is 14 amino acids long. V lost 4 bases and J lost 5; bases outside the gene matches: 6. CDR3 DNA: TGTGCCAGCAGTGTCGCGGGGGGCTGGGAGACCCAGTACTTC. Amino acid sequence: CASSVAGGWETQYF.

This clone was recorded once. The V and J genes are TRBV3-1 (or the pseudogene TRBV3-2) and TRBJ2-6; D not resolved. The V end was cut by 1 base, the J end by 2 bases, with 6 bases between. Germline values: CDR1 LGHDT, CDR2 YNNKEL (reference sequence). The CDR3 spans 15 residues. CDR3 bases: TGTGCCAGCAGCCAAGCTTCGGCTGGGGCCAACGTCCTGACTTTC. It translates to CASSQASAGANVLTF.

The chain employs TRBV6-5 and TRBJ1-6, with TRBD1 identical over 10 bases. Looked up from germline, CDR1 is MNHEY and CDR2 is SVGAGI. CDR3 size: 15 residues. Trimming removed 9 bases from V and 5 bases from J; junction bases left unmatched: 7. Here the CDR3 reads CASRPGTGDNSPLHF. The CDR3 bases are TGTGCCAGTCGTCCCGGGACAGGGGATAATTCACCCCTCCACTTT.

This clone was detected only a few times. V usage is TRBV5-4 and J usage is TRBJ1-6; D call uncertain. The length of the CDR3 is 16 residues. Germline V gives CDR1 SGHNT, CDR2 YYREEE (reference sequence). Trimming removed 7 bases from V and 0 bases from J, with 14 bases in between. The DNA for the CDR3 is TGTGCCAGCTCGTACAGCCTAAGCTCCTATAATTCACCCCTCCACTTT. Its translation: CASSYSLSSYNSPLHF.

This clone was seen just once. This chain connects TRBV3-1 (or the pseudogene TRBV3-2) to TRBJ1-1; D is undetermined. The CDR3 is 11 amino acids. V was shortened by 10 bases and J by 5 bases, with 11 bases between the two germline ends. Germline values: CDR1 LGHDT, CDR2 YNNKEL (reference sequence). For the CDR3, the DNA is TGTGCCATCGGCCGCGGGACTGAAGCTTTCTTT. This translates into CAIGRGTEAFF.

V usage is TRBV7-9 and J usage is TRBJ1-2; D possibly corresponds to TRBD1 (6 bases). The CDR3 is 13 amino acids. V shed 4 bases and J shed 6 bases, with 12 bases lying between them. Germline CDR1 SEHNR, CDR2 FQNEAQ (reference sequence). The CDR3 region has the DNA TGTGCCAGCAGCTCCGGGACACCTAATGGCTACACCTTC. It translates to CASSSGTPNGYTF. The variable domain in full, with the rest retrieved from reference TRBV7-9 and TRBJ1-2, is DTGVSQNPRHKITKRGQNVTFRCDPISEHNRLYWYRQTLGQGPEFLTYFQNEAQLEKSRLLSDRFSAERPKGSFSTLEIQRTEQGDSAMYLCASSSGTPNGYTFGSGTRLTVV.

J is TRBJ2-1 and V is TRBV7-3; 10 positions agree with TRBD2. Trimming cost V 3 bases and J 7 bases; bases outside gene matches: 3. The CDR3 length is 14 residues. The germline gives CDR1 SGHTA, CDR2 FQGTGA. The DNA for the CDR3 is TGTGCCAGCAGCTTTAGCGGGGGGCAGAATGAGCAGTTCTTC. This translates into CASSFSGGQNEQFF. Based on the CDR3 plus reference TRBV7-3 and TRBJ2-1, the full variable domain is GAGVSQTPSNKVTEKGKYVELRCDPISGHTALYWYRQSLGQGPEFLIYFQGTGAADDSGLPNDRFFAVRPEGSVSTLKIQRTERGDSAVYLCASSFSGGQNEQFFGPGTRLTVL.

J is TRBJ2-2 and V is TRBV9; D is possibly TRBD1 (6 bases). V was cut by 7 bases and J by 5 bases, with 15 bases left in between. Per the germline V gene, CDR1 is SGDLS and CDR2 is YYNGEE. The CDR3 has 14 residues. The CDR3 sequence is CASRQDITTGELFF. CDR3 nucleotides: TGTGCCAGCCGACAGGACATCACGACCGGGGAGCTGTTTTTT.

J is TRBJ1-1 and V is TRBV3-1 (or the pseudogene TRBV3-2); no reliable D call. This CDR3 region has 14 residues. V dropped 4 bases and J dropped 6 bases, with 15 bases sitting between them. Germline assignment: CDR1 LGHDT and CDR2 YNNKEL (reference sequence). Here the CDR3 DNA reads TGTGCCAGCAGCCGCGTAGGAGAGGAAGCTGAAGCTTTCTTT. It specifies CASSRVGEEAEAFF.